The clone carrying this T cell receptor beta chain occurred many times. The antigen remains unidentified. There are 13 residues in the CDR3. Trimming stripped 5 bases from V and 2 bases from J, with 10 bases between. Germline V CDR1 and CDR2: MNHNS, SASEGT. The sample is drawn from a study of T cell repertoires in cytomegalovirus infection. At the level of the study: Public signatures in TCR beta pointed to CMV infection and matching HLA type.

The study's findings and limits: Within the response measured ex vivo, HLA-C-restricted CMV-specific TCR beta clonotypes were dominant. Based on cumulative public TCR beta family frequency, carriers of CMV plus the relevant HLA were identified.

MiXCR was run by TCRdb on the reads, yielding one entry per CDR3 protein. The table lists more than 500,000 distinct CDR3 sequences, 16% of them singletons. This clonotype was sampled from a human donor in good health (CMV status not recorded). Some clones in this sample may be carry-over from other donors' samples. The J gene is TRBJ2-7, the V gene TRBV6-1, with D perhaps TRBD1 (5 bases). Sequenced material: CD8+ T cells from PBMCs. The CDR3 nucleotides are TGTGCCAGCAGTTCTGGGGCCCCCTACGAGCAGTACTTC. Translating it yields CASSSGAPYEQYF.